This T cell receptor beta chain is from a study of CD8+CD57+ T cells in acquired aplastic anemia. Investigators profiled TCR beta VDJ and CDR3 from genomic DNA template. TCRdb ran MiXCR on the reads and lists one entry per CDR3 protein. The sample carries about 180,000 distinct CDR3 sequences, less than 60% recorded once. Those patients picked for sequencing had displayed CD8+CD57+ cell expansion on flow cytometry. Deletions cut 6 bases from V and 10 bases from J, with 19 bases between. CDR3 length equals 13 residues. Looked up from germline, CDR1 is DFQATT and CDR2 is SNEGSKA (reference sequence). A word on this clonotype: As the CDR3 is not closed by the conserved phenylalanine or tryptophan, this likely results from a read error.

Sequencing was done on a sample of sorted CD4+, CD8+, or CD8+CD57+ T cells (not recorded which) from PBMCs. The rearrangement uses TRBV20-1 and TRBJ2-1; D call uncertain. The clonotype comes from a human donor with aplastic anemia. CDR3 in amino acids: CSARYPFWKEQFL. CDR3 sequence (DNA): TGCAGTGCCAGATATCCCTTCTGGAAAGAGCAGTTCCTC.